A single sample is the source of the 30 T cell receptor beta chains below, sequenced in a study of cytomegalovirus exposure and HLA in healthy donors. The primer mix had 60 Vbeta and 13 Jbeta primers. Assay: immunoSEQ multiplex PCR; the TCRdb copy retains only in-frame clones and omits some. Seen here are fewer than 200,000 clones, over 70% observed once, and the top ten hold about 4.8%. Material: PBMCs. These receptors came from a man aged 30-40 years in good health and CMV-seronegative.

CDR3 DNA: TGCAGCGCTGGGACAGGGTCTCCCGTCTATGGCTACACCTTC. Its translation is CSAGTGSPVYGYTF. The J gene is TRBJ1-2, the V gene TRBV29-1; TRBD1 aligns across 9 bases. Germline V gives CDR1 SQVTM, CDR2 ANQGSEA. The CDR3 is made up of 14 amino acids. Trimming at V came to 7 bases and at J to 4 bases, leaving 10 bases not matched to a gene.

The rearrangement links TRBV27 to TRBJ1-2; 8 bases agree with TRBD1. Per the germline V gene, CDR1 is MNHEY and CDR2 is SMNVEV (reference sequence). V dropped 1 base and J dropped 7; count of bases not matched to a gene: 5. The CDR3 sequence is 14 residues long. Here the CDR3 DNA reads TGTGCCAGCAGTTTATGGCAGGGGGCGACTGGCTACACCTTC. Protein sequence: CASSLWQGATGYTF.

The chain carries TRBV18 and TRBJ2-3; TRBD2 matches 8 bases. Trimming removed 8 bases from V and 0 bases from J; junction bases left unmatched: 10. This CDR3 contains 16 residues. Germline loops: CDR1 KGHSH, CDR2 LQKENI. CDR3 residues: CASAPTSATSTDTQYF. The CDR3 DNA sequence: TGTGCCAGCGCCCCGACTAGCGCAACTAGCACAGATACGCAGTATTTT.

Here the CDR3 DNA reads TGTGCCAGCAGCCCCAGGACAGACGGAAACACCATATATTTT. Translating gives CASSPRTDGNTIYF. J is TRBJ1-3 and V is TRBV7-8; TRBD1 is a possible D gene (6 bases). Trimming shortened V by 5 bases and J by 4 bases, and 12 bases separated the two germline ends. This CDR3 contains 14 residues. Per the germline V gene, CDR1 is SGHVS and CDR2 is FQNEAQ.

The rearrangement joins TRBV7-6 to TRBJ1-4; TRBD1 matches at 7 bases. The CDR3 totals 14 residues. Trimming took 1 base from V and 8 from J; bases not matched to a gene: 4. Germline V gene sequence: CDR1 SGHVS, CDR2 FNYEAQ. CDR3 DNA: TGTGCCAGCAGCTTAGTAGGGGGCGGGGAAAAACTGTTTTTT. Encoded protein: CASSLVGGGEKLFF.

The J gene is TRBJ1-5, the V gene TRBV7-2, with 7 nucleotides matching TRBD1. V was clipped by 4 bases and J by 7 bases; unmatched bases: 7. The CDR3 contains 14 residues. Germline V gene lookup returns CDR1 SGHTA and CDR2 FQGNSA. The chain's CDR3 is CASSSRQGRQPQHF. CDR3 DNA sequence: TGTGCCAGCAGCTCCAGACAGGGTCGGCAGCCCCAGCATTTT.

This clone was recorded a few times. This sequence joins TRBV2 and TRBJ2-7; no firm D call. The CDR3 totals 12 residues. Germline CDR1 is SNHLY and CDR2 is FYNNEI. The germline V and J ends were trimmed by 5 bases and 9 bases, with 14 bases remaining between them. The CDR3 DNA reads as TGTGCCAGCAGTCGAGTATCGCGTGGGCAGTACTTC. This translates into CASSRVSRGQYF. Looking up the rest from reference TRBV2 and TRBJ2-7 gives the full variable domain: EPEVTQTPSHQVTQMGQEVILRCVPISNHLYFYWYRQILGQKVEFLVSFYNNEISEKSEIFDDQFSVERPDGSNFTLKIRSTKLEDSAMYFCASSRVSRGQYFGPGTRLTVT.

This chain uses TRBV6-4 with TRBJ2-1, with 13 bases identical to TRBD2. Germline-derived CDR1 and CDR2 are MRHNA and SNTAGT. The CDR3 consists of 14 residues. Trimming removed 5 bases from V and 7 bases from J; junction bases left unmatched: 2. This chain's CDR3 is CASSTGLAGNEQFF. The CDR3 region has the DNA TGTGCCAGCAGTACGGGACTAGCGGGGAATGAGCAGTTCTTC.

V gene TRBV19 combines with J gene TRBJ2-1; maybe TRBD1 (5 bases). This CDR3 is built from 15 residues. Between the trimmed V and J ends, which lost 7 bases and 4 bases, there was a span of 17 bases. Germline V gene data show CDR1 as LNHDA and CDR2 as SQIVND (reference sequence). CDR3 nucleotides: TGTGCCAGTAAGGAGAGTGGGGCCTATTACAATGAGCAGTTCTTC. Amino acid sequence: CASKESGAYYNEQFF. Full variable domain (rest looked up from reference TRBV19 and TRBJ2-1): DGGITQSPKYLFRKEGQNVTLSCEQNLNHDAMYWYRQDPGQGLRLIYYSQIVNDFQKGDIAEGYSVSREKKESFPLTVTSAQKNPTAFYLCASKESGAYYNEQFFGPGTRLTVL.

The chain couples TRBV19 to TRBJ1-5; 7 nucleotides agree with TRBD1. The CDR3 is 16 amino acids. V gave up 6 bases and J gave up 6 bases; unmatched junction bases: 14. The germline V gene has CDR1 LNHDA and CDR2 SQIVND (reference sequence). The CDR3 sequence is CASSPTTGRLGQPQHF. In DNA, the CDR3 is TGTGCCAGTAGCCCTACGACAGGGAGATTGGGTCAGCCCCAGCATTTT. Full variable domain (missing parts from reference TRBV19 and TRBJ1-5): DGGITQSPKYLFRKEGQNVTLSCEQNLNHDAMYWYRQDPGQGLRLIYYSQIVNDFQKGDIAEGYSVSREKKESFPLTVTSAQKNPTAFYLCASSPTTGRLGQPQHFGDGTRLSIL.

CDR3 DNA: TGTGCCAGCAGTTTAGGGACACGAGCCTACGAGCAGTACTTC. It translates to CASSLGTRAYEQYF. The chain uses TRBV27 and TRBJ2-7, with D maybe TRBD1 (6 bases). The CDR3 spans 14 residues. CDR1 and CDR2 from the germline V gene are MNHEY and SMNVEV (reference sequence). V lost 2 bases and J 2 bases, leaving 10 bases between the germline ends.

This chain links TRBV14 with TRBJ1-2; TRBD1 matches at 7 bases. This CDR3 comprises 17 residues. The V gene end was trimmed by 0 bases and the J gene end by 6 bases; junction bases not matched to a gene: 13. Germline values: CDR1 SGHDN, CDR2 FVKESK. The CDR3 sequence is CASSQERLRGRRDGYTF. Written as DNA, the CDR3 is TGTGCCAGCAGCCAAGAAAGACTGAGGGGGCGCCGAGATGGCTACACCTTC.

CDR3 in amino acids: CASSLAGGEEKLFF. CDR3 sequence (DNA): TGCGCCAGCAGCTTGGCAGGGGGAGAGGAAAAACTGTTTTTT. J is TRBJ1-4 and V is TRBV5-1; TRBD1 matches at 7 bases. V dropped 0 bases and J dropped 8; count of bases not matched to a gene: 4. The CDR3 is 14 residues long. Germline V CDR1 and CDR2: SGHRS, YFSETQ.

This sequence joins TRBV30 and TRBJ2-7, with TRBD2 matching over 8 bases. The ends lost 2 bases at V and 3 bases at J; junction bases unmatched: 3. CDR3 length: 13 residues. The germline V gene encodes CDR1 GTSNPN and CDR2 SVGIG (reference sequence). The CDR3 is CAWSILAVYEQYF. Written as DNA, the CDR3 is TGTGCCTGGAGTATACTAGCGGTCTACGAGCAGTACTTC.

The rearrangement links TRBV5-6 to TRBJ2-3, with 14 bases aligning to TRBD2. The CDR3 is made up of 18 amino acids. CDR1 is SGHDT, CDR2 YYEEEE, per germline. V shed 1 base, J shed 0 bases, and the junction held 4 bases outside the gene matches. The CDR3 coding sequence is TGTGCCAGCAGCTTGAGGACTAGCGGGGGGCCTAGCACAGATACGCAGTATTTT. The encoded protein is CASSLRTSGGPSTDTQYF.

This clone has a handful of counts. J is TRBJ2-6 and V is TRBV13, with D possibly TRBD1 on 6 matching bases. With 4 bases removed from V and 0 bases from J, the gap between germline ends came to 16 bases. This CDR3 contains 18 residues. CDR1 and CDR2 from the germline V gene are PRHDT and FYEKMQ (reference sequence). The CDR3 region has the DNA TGTGCCAGCAGCTCCACAGGGTTCACTACCTCTGGGGCCAACGTCCTGACTTTC. Protein sequence: CASSSTGFTTSGANVLTF.

The chain links TRBV7-8 to TRBJ2-1, with 11 bases that match TRBD2. Per the germline V gene, CDR1 is SGHVS and CDR2 is FQNEAQ. Trimming removed 5 bases from V and 5 bases from J; junction bases left unmatched: 20. The CDR3 is 20 residues long. The CDR3 coding sequence is TGTGCCAGCAGCCCGCGCAGGGTAGCGGGAGGGGCCTCCCTTCACAATGAGCAGTTCTTC. Translating it yields CASSPRRVAGGASLHNEQFF.

This chain uses TRBV5-1 with TRBJ1-4, with 7 bases that match TRBD1. The CDR3 runs 12 residues. Trimming removed 4 bases from V and 14 bases from J; junction bases left unmatched: 8. CDR1 SGHRS and CDR2 YFSETQ come from the germline V gene. The CDR3 protein is CASSQDRVGLFF. CDR3 nucleotides: TGCGCCAGCAGCCAAGACAGGGTCGGGCTGTTTTTT. Full variable domain (remainder filled in from reference TRBV5-1 and TRBJ1-4): KAGVTQTPRYLIKTRGQQVTLSCSPISGHRSVSWYQQTPGQGLQFLFEYFSETQRNKGNFPGRFSGRQFSNSRSEMNVSTLELGDSALYLCASSQDRVGLFFGSGTQLSVL.

This clone was counted only a few times. This chain joins TRBV18 and TRBJ1-1; TRBD1 aligns across 11 bases. The CDR3 is made up of 15 amino acids. Germline loops: CDR1 KGHSH, CDR2 LQKENI. V shed 1 base and J 6 bases; nucleotides not matched to a gene: 4. CDR3 sequence (DNA): TGTGCCAGCTCACCACGAGGACAGGGGGCCTCTGAAGCTTTCTTT. Its protein is CASSPRGQGASEAFF.

As to this clone: The same CDR3 also results from other DNA sequences found in this sample. V is TRBV27 and J is TRBJ2-1; 9 positions match TRBD2. With 4 bases clipped from V and 3 bases from J, the junction kept 7 bases outside the gene matches. From germline, CDR1 is MNHEY and CDR2 SMNVEV (reference sequence). The CDR3 consists of 16 residues. The CDR3 coding sequence is TGTGCCAGCAGTTCCCAAGCGGGGGGCGTCTACAATGAGCAGTTCTTC. This codes for CASSSQAGGVYNEQFF.

The V call is TRBV27, the J call TRBJ1-2; the D gene is possibly TRBD1 (5 bases). The V end lost 6 bases, the J end lost 7 bases, and 15 bases lay between the germline ends. From germline, CDR1 is MNHEY and CDR2 SMNVEV (reference sequence). This CDR3 comprises 13 residues. The CDR3 reads CASSGGVPIGYTF. The CDR3 DNA follows: TGTGCCAGCAGCGGAGGGGTCCCGATTGGCTACACCTTC.

This clone has a single count. This chain connects TRBV5-4 to TRBJ2-3; maybe TRBD1 (5 bases). Germline V gene sequence: CDR1 SGHNT, CDR2 YYREEE (reference sequence). The CDR3 loop spans 14 amino acids. Trimming took 1 base from V and 3 from J, leaving 9 bases between them. The CDR3 region has the DNA TGTGCCAGCAGCTTGAAGGGGATGACAGATACGCAGTATTTT. Translation gives CASSLKGMTDTQYF.

The V call is TRBV15, the J call TRBJ1-4; D possibly corresponds to TRBD1 (5 bases). Germline V gene sequence: CDR1 LNHNV, CDR2 YYDKDF (reference sequence). Trimming shortened V by 5 bases and J by 8 bases, and 12 bases separated the two germline ends. The CDR3 loop spans 13 amino acids. The CDR3 loop is CATSPGGEEKLFF. The CDR3 bases are TGTGCCACCAGCCCCGGGGGGGAAGAAAAACTGTTTTTT.

The CDR3 region is CASSLTGTGDSEQYF. In DNA, the CDR3 is TGTGCCAGCAGCCTAACCGGAACAGGGGACTCCGAGCAGTACTTC. The rearrangement uses TRBV7-9 and TRBJ2-7; tentatively, D is TRBD1 (7 bases). CDR3 length: 15 residues. Germline CDR1 is SEHNR and CDR2 is FQNEAQ (reference sequence). The V end lost 5 bases, the J end lost 6 bases, and 20 bases lay between the germline ends.

This sequence joins TRBV25-1 and TRBJ1-1; D perhaps matches TRBD1 (5 bases). This CDR3 is 13 amino acids long. V lost 5 bases and J lost 4, with 11 bases in between. In germline, CDR1 is MGHDK, CDR2 SYGVNS. The CDR3 here is CASSFWGGTEAFF. CDR3 in DNA: TGTGCCAGCAGTTTTTGGGGGGGCACTGAAGCTTTCTTT. Filled out from reference TRBV25-1 and TRBJ1-1, the complete variable domain reads EADIYQTPRYLVIGTGKKITLECSQTMGHDKMYWYQQDPGMELHLIHYSYGVNSTEKGDLSSESTVSRIRTEHFPLTLESARPSHTSQYLCASSFWGGTEAFFGQGTRLTVV.

The J gene is TRBJ2-2, the V gene TRBV29-1; 7 nucleotides align to TRBD1. Germline CDR1 and CDR2: SQVTM and ANQGSEA. The CDR3 consists of 15 residues. The V segment lost 7 bases and the J segment 2 bases; nucleotides outside the gene matches: 10. The DNA for the CDR3 is TGCAGCGGGGCCATAGGGGGCCTTAACACCGGGGAGCTGTTTTTT. Translating it yields CSGAIGGLNTGELFF.

V is TRBV19 and J is TRBJ2-7; a weak D match, TRBD2 (5 bases). Trimming took 7 bases from V and 5 from J, leaving 15 bases between them. The length of the CDR3 is 13 residues. The germline gives CDR1 LNHDA, CDR2 SQIVND (reference sequence). DNA for the CDR3: TGTGCCAGTAAGCAGGCCTCGGGGAACGAGCAGTACTTC. The encoded protein is CASKQASGNEQYF.

The V and J genes are TRBV30 and TRBJ1-3; D gene ambiguous. Germline CDR1 and CDR2: GTSNPN and SVGIG (reference sequence). V shed 0 bases and J shed 7 bases, with 16 bases lying between them. The CDR3 loop spans 15 amino acids. CDR3 coding DNA: TGTGCCTGGAGTGTACTTGGGGTCCCGGGGAACACCATATATTTT. Protein sequence: CAWSVLGVPGNTIYF.

The chain links TRBV29-1 to TRBJ1-4, with 9 bases lining up with TRBD1. The CDR3 extends over 13 amino acids. From germline, CDR1 is SQVTM and CDR2 ANQGSEA. The V and J ends lost 4 bases and 3 bases, in that order; junction bases with no gene match: 0. The DNA of the CDR3 is TGCAGCGTTGGGACAGGGGCTAATGAAAAACTGTTTTTT. Amino acid sequence: CSVGTGANEKLFF.

The CDR3, as DNA: TGCGCCAGCAGCCGCGGGATGTTCTACGAGCAGTACTTC. The encoded protein is CASSRGMFYEQYF. The chain combines TRBV4-3 with TRBJ2-7; a weak D match, TRBD2 (6 bases). Germline loops: CDR1 LGHNA, CDR2 YSLEER. Trimming removed 4 bases at V and 3 bases at J, with 10 bases between. The CDR3 consists of 13 residues.